A selection of T cell receptor beta chains follows, all from one sample in a study of CD8 T cells in Susac syndrome. MiXCR was run by TCRdb on the immunoSEQ multiplex PCR reads, yielding one entry per CDR3 protein. The sample shows under 200,000 distinct CDR3 sequences, about 96% of them seen only once. Material for sequencing was CD4+ T cells from PBMCs. The receptors were gathered from a human donor with Susac syndrome. Each CDR3 is given with its conserved first and last residue. Expanded clones are given a class, and other clones once, few, many or no size at all.

CSARDPGSYNEQFF | TRBV20-1 | 14 | once
CATSVDRERGNEQFF | TRBV24-1 | 15 | .
CASSPGQYQETQYF | TRBV2 | 14 | .
CSALSGSGYNEQFF | TRBV20-1 | 14 | .
CASSPPGSGANVLTF | TRBV11-2 | 15 | .
CASSPASIGGSRIQYF | TRBV5-6 | 16 | .
CASSSGTPLGNGYTF | TRBV6-6 | 15 | .
CASSLADRVVYRTQYF | TRBV12-3/TRBV12-4 | 16 | .
CAISGIGRATGGETQYF | TRBV10-3 | 17 | once
CASSQTGGRTEAFF | TRBV7-9 | 14 | .
CASSYATGFYEQYF | TRBV3-1 | 14 | once
CASSLGVNNEQFF | TRBV7-2 | 13 | once
CASSYRTNEQFF | TRBV6-6 | 12 | .
CSARWDRGRTSPLHF | TRBV20-1 | 15 | once
CASSSGPGYTF | TRBV7-9 | 11 | .
CASSQWDGGKYRNTEAFF | TRBV28 | 18 | .
CASSAGQGRNSPLHF | TRBV14 | 15 | once
CSVQAFAHGYTF | TRBV29-1 | 12 | .
CASSEWASSSYEQYF | TRBV5-6 | 15 | .
CASSREGFQPQHF | TRBV3-1 | 13 | .
CASSFGSTDTQYF | TRBV12-3/TRBV12-4 | 13 | few
CSVEVQTDTQYF | TRBV29-1 | 12 | .
CASRPGSRLIETQYF | TRBV28 | 15 | .
CSVARGVEEKLFF | TRBV29-1 | 13 | .
CASSSEGDTQYF | TRBV5-4 | 12 | .
CASSHKDGLNTEAFF | TRBV4-2 | 15 | .
CSVEDPSWEQYF | TRBV29-1 | 12 | .
CASSQDSPGLAGGPQYF | TRBV4-3 | 17 | .
CASSVTNGPAARGAQYF | TRBV11-2 | 17 | few
CASIMVGIMNTEAFF | TRBV6-5 | 15 | .
CSVQAGMQFF | TRBV29-1 | 10 | .
CASSFGNREQYF | TRBV7-8 | 12 | .
CASSEDGGPDTQYF | TRBV2 | 14 | .